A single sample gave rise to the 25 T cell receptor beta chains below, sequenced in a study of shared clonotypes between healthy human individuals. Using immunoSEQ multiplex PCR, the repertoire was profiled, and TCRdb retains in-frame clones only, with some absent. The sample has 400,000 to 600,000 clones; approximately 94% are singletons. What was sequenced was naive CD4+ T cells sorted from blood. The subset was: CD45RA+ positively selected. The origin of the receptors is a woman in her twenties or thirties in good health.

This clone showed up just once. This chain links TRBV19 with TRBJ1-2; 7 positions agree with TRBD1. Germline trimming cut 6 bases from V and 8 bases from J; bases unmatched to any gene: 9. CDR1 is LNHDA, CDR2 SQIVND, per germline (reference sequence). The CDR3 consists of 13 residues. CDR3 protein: CASRTDRVGGYTF. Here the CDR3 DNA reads TGTGCCAGTAGGACCGACAGGGTAGGAGGCTACACCTTC.

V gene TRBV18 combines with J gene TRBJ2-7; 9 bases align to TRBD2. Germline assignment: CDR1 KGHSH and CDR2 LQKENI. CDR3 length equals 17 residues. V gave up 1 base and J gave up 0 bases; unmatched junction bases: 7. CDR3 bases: TGTGCCAGCTCACCACGACTAGCGGTCCAAAGCTCCTACGAGCAGTACTTC. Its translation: CASSPRLAVQSSYEQYF. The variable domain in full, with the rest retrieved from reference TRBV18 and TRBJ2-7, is NAGVMQNPRHLVRRRGQEARLRCSPMKGHSHVYWYRQLPEEGLKFMVYLQKENIIDESGMPKERFSAEFPKEGPSILRIQQVVRGDSAAYFCASSPRLAVQSSYEQYFGPGTRLTVT.

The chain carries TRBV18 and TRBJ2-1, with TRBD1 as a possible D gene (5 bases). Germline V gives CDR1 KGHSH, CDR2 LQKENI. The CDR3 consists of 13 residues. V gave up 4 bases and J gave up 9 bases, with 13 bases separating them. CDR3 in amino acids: CASSRRQTPEQFF. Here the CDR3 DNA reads TGTGCCAGCTCACGCAGACAGACTCCTGAGCAGTTCTTC. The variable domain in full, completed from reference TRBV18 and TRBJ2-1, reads NAGVMQNPRHLVRRRGQEARLRCSPMKGHSHVYWYRQLPEEGLKFMVYLQKENIIDESGMPKERFSAEFPKEGPSILRIQQVVRGDSAAYFCASSRRQTPEQFFGPGTRLTVL.

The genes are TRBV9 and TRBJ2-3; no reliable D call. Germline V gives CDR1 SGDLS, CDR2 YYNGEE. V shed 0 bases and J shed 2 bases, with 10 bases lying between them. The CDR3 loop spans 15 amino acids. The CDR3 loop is CASSVGSGSTDTQYF. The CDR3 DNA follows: TGTGCCAGCAGCGTAGGGTCAGGATCCACAGATACGCAGTATTTT.

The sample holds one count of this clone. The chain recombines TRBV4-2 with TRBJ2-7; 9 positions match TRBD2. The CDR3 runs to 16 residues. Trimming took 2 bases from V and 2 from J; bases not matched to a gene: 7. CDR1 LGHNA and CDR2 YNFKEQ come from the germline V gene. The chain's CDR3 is CASSQTQTSGTYEQYF. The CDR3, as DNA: TGTGCCAGCAGCCAAACCCAGACTAGCGGTACCTACGAGCAGTACTTC.

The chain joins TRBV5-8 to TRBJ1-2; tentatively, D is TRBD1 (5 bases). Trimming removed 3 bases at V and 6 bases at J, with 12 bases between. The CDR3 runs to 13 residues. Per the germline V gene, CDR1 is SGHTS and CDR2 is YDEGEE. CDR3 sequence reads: CASSWDGENGYTF. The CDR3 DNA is TGTGCCAGCAGCTGGGACGGGGAAAATGGCTACACCTTC.

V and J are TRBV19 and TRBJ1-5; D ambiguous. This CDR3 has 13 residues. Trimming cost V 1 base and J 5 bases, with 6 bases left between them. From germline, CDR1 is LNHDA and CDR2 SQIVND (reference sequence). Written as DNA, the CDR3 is TGTGCCAGTAGTATAGGGTCCTATCAGCCCCAGCATTTT. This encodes CASSIGSYQPQHF.

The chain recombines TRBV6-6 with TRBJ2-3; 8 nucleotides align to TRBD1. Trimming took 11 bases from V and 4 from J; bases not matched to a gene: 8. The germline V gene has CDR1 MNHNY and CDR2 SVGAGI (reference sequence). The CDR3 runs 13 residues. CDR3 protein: CAPRQGLADTQYF. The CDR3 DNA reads TGTGCCCCCAGACAGGGGCTTGCAGATACGCAGTATTTT.

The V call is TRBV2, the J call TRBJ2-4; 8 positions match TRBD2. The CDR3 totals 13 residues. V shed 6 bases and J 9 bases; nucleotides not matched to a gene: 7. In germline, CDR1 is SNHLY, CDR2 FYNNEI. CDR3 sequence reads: CASSPGGSGIQYF. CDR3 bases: TGTGCCAGCAGCCCGGGAGGGTCGGGCATTCAGTACTTC.

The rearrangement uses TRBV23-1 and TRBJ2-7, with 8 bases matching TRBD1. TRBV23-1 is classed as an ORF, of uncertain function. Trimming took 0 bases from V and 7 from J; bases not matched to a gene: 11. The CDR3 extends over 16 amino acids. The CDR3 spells CASSQSGNRGSWEQYF. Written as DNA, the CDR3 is TGCGCCAGCAGTCAATCTGGTAACAGGGGGTCTTGGGAGCAGTACTTC.

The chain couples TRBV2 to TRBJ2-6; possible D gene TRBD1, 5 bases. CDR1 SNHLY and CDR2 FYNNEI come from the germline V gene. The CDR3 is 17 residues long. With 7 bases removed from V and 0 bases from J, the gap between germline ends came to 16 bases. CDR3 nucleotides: TGTGCCAGCAAGCTGGATGGGGCTCGCTCTGGGGCCAACGTCCTGACTTTC. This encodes CASKLDGARSGANVLTF.

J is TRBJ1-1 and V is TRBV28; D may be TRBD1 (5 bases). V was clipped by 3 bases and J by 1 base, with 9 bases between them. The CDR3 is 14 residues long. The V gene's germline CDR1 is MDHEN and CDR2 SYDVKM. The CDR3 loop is CASSFAQGNTEAFF. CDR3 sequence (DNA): TGTGCCAGCAGTTTCGCCCAGGGGAACACTGAAGCTTTCTTT.

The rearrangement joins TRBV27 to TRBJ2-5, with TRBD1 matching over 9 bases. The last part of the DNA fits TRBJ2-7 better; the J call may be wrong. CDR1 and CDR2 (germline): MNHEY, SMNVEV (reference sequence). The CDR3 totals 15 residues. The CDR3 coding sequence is TGTGCCAGCAGTTTATCGGGACAGGGTCGGAACGAGCAGTACTTC. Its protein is CASSLSGQGRNEQYF.

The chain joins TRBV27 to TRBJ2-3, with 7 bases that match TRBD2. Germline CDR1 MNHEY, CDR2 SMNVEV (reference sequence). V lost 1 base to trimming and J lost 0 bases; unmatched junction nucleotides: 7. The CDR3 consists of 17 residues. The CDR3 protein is CASSLWTSGASTDTQYF. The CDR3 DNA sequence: TGTGCCAGCAGTTTATGGACTAGTGGGGCTAGCACAGATACGCAGTATTTT.

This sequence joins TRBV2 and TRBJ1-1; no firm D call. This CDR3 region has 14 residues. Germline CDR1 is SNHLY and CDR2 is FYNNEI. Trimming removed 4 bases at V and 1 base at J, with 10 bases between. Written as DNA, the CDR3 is TGTGCCAGCAGTGCCGAAATCCGGAACACTGAAGCTTTCTTT. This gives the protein CASSAEIRNTEAFF.

The CDR3 reads CASSRVREQYF. For the CDR3, the DNA is TGTGCCAGCAGTAGGGTCCGGGAGCAGTACTTC. V is TRBV2 and J is TRBJ2-7; D unresolved. Germline V lookup: CDR1 SNHLY, CDR2 FYNNEI. V lost 5 bases to trimming and J lost 7 bases, with 9 bases between them. This CDR3 is built from 11 residues.

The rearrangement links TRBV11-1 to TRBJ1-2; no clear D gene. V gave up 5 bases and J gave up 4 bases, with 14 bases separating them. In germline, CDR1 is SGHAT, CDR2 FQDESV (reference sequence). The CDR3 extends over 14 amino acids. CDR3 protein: CASSAGHRSYGYTF. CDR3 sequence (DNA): TGTGCCAGCAGCGCCGGGCATCGGAGCTATGGCTACACCTTC.

For the CDR3, the DNA is TGTGCCAGCAGCTTAGGGACAGGGCCTGGGGCCAACGTCCTGACTTTC. Amino acid sequence: CASSLGTGPGANVLTF. This sequence joins TRBV7-9 and TRBJ2-6, with 8 nucleotides matching TRBD1. The CDR3 has 16 amino acids. Germline trimming cut 1 base from V and 2 bases from J; bases unmatched to any gene: 1. The germline gives CDR1 SEHNR, CDR2 FQNEAQ (reference sequence).

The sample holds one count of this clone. In nucleotides, the CDR3 is TGTGCCAGCAGTGTTGGACGGCCTAGCAATCAGCCCCAGCATTTT. The encoded protein is CASSVGRPSNQPQHF. V gene TRBV2 combines with J gene TRBJ1-5, with no clear D. The V gene lost 4 bases and the J gene lost 0 bases, with 10 bases spanning the gap. This CDR3 spans 15 amino acids. From germline, CDR1 is SNHLY and CDR2 FYNNEI.

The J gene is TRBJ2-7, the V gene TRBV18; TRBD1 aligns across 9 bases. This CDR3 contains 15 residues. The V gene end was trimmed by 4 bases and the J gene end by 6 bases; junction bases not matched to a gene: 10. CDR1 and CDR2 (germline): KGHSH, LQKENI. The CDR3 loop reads CASSLARTGEVEQYF. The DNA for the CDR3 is TGTGCCAGCTCACTCGCTCGGACAGGGGAAGTCGAGCAGTACTTC.

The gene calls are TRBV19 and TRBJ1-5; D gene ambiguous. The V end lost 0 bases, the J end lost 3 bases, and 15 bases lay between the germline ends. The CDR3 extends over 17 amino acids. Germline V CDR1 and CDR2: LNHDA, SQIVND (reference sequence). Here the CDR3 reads CASSIEPSPSYNQPQHF. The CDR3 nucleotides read TGTGCCAGTAGTATAGAACCCTCCCCATCGTACAATCAGCCCCAGCATTTT.

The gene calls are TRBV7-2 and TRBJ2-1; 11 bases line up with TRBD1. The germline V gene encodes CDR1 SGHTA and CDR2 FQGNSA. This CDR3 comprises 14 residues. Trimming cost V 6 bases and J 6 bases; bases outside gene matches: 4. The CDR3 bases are TGTGCCAGCAGAGCCGGGACAGGGGGCAATGAGCAGTTCTTC. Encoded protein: CASRAGTGGNEQFF.

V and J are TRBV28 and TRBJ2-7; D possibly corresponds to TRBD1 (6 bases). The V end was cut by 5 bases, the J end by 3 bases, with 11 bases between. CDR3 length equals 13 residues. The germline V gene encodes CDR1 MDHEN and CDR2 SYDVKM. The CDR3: CASSIPGVYEQYF. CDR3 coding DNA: TGTGCCAGCAGTATACCAGGGGTCTACGAGCAGTACTTC.

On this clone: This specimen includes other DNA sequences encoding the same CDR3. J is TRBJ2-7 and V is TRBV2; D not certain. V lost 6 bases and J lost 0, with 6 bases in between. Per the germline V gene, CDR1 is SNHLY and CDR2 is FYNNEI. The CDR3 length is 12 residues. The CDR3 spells CASRSSSYEQYF. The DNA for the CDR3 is TGTGCCAGCAGATCCAGCTCCTACGAGCAGTACTTC.

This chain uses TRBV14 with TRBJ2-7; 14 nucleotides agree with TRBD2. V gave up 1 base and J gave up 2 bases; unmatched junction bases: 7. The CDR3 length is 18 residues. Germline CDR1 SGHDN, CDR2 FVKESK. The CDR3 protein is CASSQAGLAGESPYEQYF. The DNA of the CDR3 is TGTGCCAGCAGCCAAGCGGGACTAGCGGGAGAGAGCCCCTACGAGCAGTACTTC.